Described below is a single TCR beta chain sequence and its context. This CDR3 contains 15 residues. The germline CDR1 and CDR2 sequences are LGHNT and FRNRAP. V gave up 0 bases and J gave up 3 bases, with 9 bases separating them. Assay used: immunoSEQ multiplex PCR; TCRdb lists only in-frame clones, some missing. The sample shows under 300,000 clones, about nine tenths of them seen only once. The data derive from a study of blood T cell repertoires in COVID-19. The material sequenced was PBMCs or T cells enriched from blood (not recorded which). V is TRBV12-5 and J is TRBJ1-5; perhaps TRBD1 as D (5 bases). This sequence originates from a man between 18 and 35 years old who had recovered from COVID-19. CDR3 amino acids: CASGLVGGVNQPQHF. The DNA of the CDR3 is TGTGCTAGTGGTTTGGTAGGAGGGGTCAATCAGCCCCAGCATTTT. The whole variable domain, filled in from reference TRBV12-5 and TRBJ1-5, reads DARVTQTPRHKVTEMGQEVTMRCQPILGHNTVFWYRQTMMQGLELLAYFRNRAPLDDSGMPKDRFSAEMPDATLATLKIQPSEPRDSAVYFCASGLVGGVNQPQHFGDGTRLSIL.